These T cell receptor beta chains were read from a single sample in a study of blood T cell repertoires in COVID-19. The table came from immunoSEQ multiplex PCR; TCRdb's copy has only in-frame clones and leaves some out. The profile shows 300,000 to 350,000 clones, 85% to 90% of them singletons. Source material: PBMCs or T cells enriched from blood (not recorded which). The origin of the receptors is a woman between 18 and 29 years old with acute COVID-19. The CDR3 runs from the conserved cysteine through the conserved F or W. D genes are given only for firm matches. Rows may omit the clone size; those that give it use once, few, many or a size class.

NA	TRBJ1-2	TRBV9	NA	CASSDGAFNYGYTF	TGTGCCAGCAGCGATGGAGCTTTTAACTATGGCTACACCTTC
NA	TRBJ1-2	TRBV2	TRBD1	CASLDRGENYGYTF	TGTGCCAGCCTTGACAGGGGAGAAAACTATGGCTACACCTTC
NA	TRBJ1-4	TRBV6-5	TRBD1	CASSYVGTANEKLFF	TGTGCCAGCAGTTACGTCGGGACAGCGAATGAAAAACTGTTTTTT
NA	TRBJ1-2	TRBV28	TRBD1	CASTRDSYGYTF	TGTGCCAGCACTCGGGACAGCTATGGCTACACCTTC
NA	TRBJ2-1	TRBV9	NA	CASSVGAGLYNEQFF	TGTGCCAGCAGCGTAGGAGCGGGTCTATACAATGAGCAGTTCTTC
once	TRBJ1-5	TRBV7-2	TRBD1	CASRLGGTDSNQPQHF	TGTGCCAGCAGGCTGGGCGGGACAGATAGCAATCAGCCCCAGCATTTT
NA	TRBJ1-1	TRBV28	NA	CANSLGRGTEAFF	TGTGCCAATTCGTTAGGGAGGGGGACTGAAGCTTTCTTT
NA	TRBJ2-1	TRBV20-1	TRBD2	CSASRGTSGISEQFF	TGCAGTGCTAGTCGAGGGACTAGCGGGATAAGTGAGCAGTTCTTC
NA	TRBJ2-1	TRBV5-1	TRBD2	CASSLGTSGSHEQFF	TGCGCCAGCAGCTTGGGGACTAGCGGGAGCCATGAGCAGTTCTTC
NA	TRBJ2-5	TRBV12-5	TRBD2	CASGLAGEETQYF	TGTGCTAGTGGTTTAGCGGGGGAGGAGACCCAGTACTTC
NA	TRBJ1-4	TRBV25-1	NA	CASSVGGGPTNEKLFF	TGTGCCAGCAGTGTCGGCGGGGGACCAACTAATGAAAAACTGTTTTTT
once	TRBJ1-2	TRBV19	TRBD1	CASSIADRDGYTF	TGTGCCAGTAGTATAGCGGACAGGGACGGCTACACCTTC
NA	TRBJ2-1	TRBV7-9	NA	CASSSPNQGYNEQFF	TGTGCCAGCAGCTCACCAAACCAGGGTTACAATGAGCAGTTCTTC
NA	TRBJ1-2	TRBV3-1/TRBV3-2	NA	CASSRRENGYTF	TGTGCCAGCAGCCGGCGGGAGAATGGCTACACCTTC
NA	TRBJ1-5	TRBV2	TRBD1	CASSKTGTADQPQHF	TGTGCCAGCAGTAAAACCGGGACAGCCGATCAGCCCCAGCATTTT
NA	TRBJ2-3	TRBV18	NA	CASSPPIATQRDTQYF	TGTGCCAGCTCACCACCGATAGCGACACAGAGGGATACGCAGTATTTT
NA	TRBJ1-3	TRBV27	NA	CASSLTARATGNTIYF	TGTGCCAGCAGTTTGACCGCCAGGGCGACTGGAAACACCATATATTTT
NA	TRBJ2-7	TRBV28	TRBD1	CASSLYGQGNPEQYF	TGTGCCAGCAGTTTATACGGACAGGGTAATCCCGAGCAGTACTTC
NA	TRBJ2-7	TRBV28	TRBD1	CASSGDSASYEQYF	TGTGCCAGCAGTGGGGACAGCGCTTCCTACGAGCAGTACTTC
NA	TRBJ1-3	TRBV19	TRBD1	CASSPRQGARGNTIYF	TGTGCCAGTAGTCCTCGTCAGGGGGCGCGGGGAAACACCATATATTTT